The 29 T cell receptor beta chains below were found in one sample sequenced in a study of cytomegalovirus exposure and HLA in healthy donors. Vbeta (60) and Jbeta (13) primers were used in the PCR. Method: immunoSEQ multiplex PCR; TCRdb's copy keeps in-frame clones and lacks some. The sample has 150,000 or so clones; about 65% are singletons. The material sequenced was PBMCs. The source is a girl aged 5-17 years in good health and CMV-seronegative.

J is TRBJ2-5 and V is TRBV18; no firm D call. CDR3 length: 12 residues. The V end lost 6 bases, the J end lost 0 bases, and 5 bases lay between the germline ends. CDR1 and CDR2 (germline): KGHSH, LQKENI. The CDR3 loop is CASSQYQETQYF. CDR3 bases: TGTGCCAGCTCTCAGTACCAAGAGACCCAGTACTTC.

This rearrangement joins TRBV19 to TRBJ2-2, with TRBD1 matching 9 bases. After removal of 7 bases from V and 2 bases from J, the junction contained 5 bases not matched to a gene. The length of the CDR3 is 15 residues. Germline values: CDR1 LNHDA, CDR2 SQIVND (reference sequence). CDR3 nucleotide sequence: TGTGCCAGTATCCGGGACAGGGCCAACACCGGGGAGCTGTTTTTT. Protein: CASIRDRANTGELFF.

This sequence joins TRBV5-1 and TRBJ1-2, with 8 bases lining up with TRBD1. This CDR3 region has 15 residues. The V and J ends lost 4 bases and 2 bases, in that order; junction bases with no gene match: 7. Germline lookup yields CDR1 SGHRS and CDR2 YFSETQ. The CDR3 spells CASSPTQGANYGYTF. The DNA of the CDR3 is TGCGCCAGCAGCCCTACGCAGGGGGCAAACTATGGCTACACCTTC.

V and J are TRBV25-1 and TRBJ1-1; D not certain. The length of the CDR3 is 12 residues. V was cut by 4 bases and J by 5 bases, with 8 bases left in between. CDR1 and CDR2 (germline): MGHDK, SYGVNS. The CDR3 sequence: CASSGSRTEAFF. In nucleotides, the CDR3 is TGTGCCAGCAGTGGTTCGAGGACTGAAGCTTTCTTT.

The chain uses TRBV5-4 and TRBJ1-1, with D possibly matching TRBD1 (5 bases). With 0 bases removed from V and 6 bases from J, the gap between germline ends came to 12 bases. The CDR3 sequence is 14 residues long. CDR1 is SGHNT and CDR2 is YYREEE in the germline V gene (reference sequence). CDR3 protein: CASSLAGGRAEAFF. DNA of the CDR3: TGTGCCAGCAGCTTGGCCGGGGGGAGGGCTGAAGCTTTCTTT.

The CDR3 DNA sequence: TGTGCCAGCTCCGAGACAGGGGTGGAGACCCAGTACTTC. Protein product: CASSETGVETQYF. This chain uses TRBV27 with TRBJ2-5; TRBD1 matches at 8 bases. The CDR3 contains 13 residues. The germline CDR1 and CDR2 sequences are MNHEY and SMNVEV (reference sequence). Trimming took 8 bases from V and 5 from J; bases not matched to a gene: 7.

This chain joins TRBV19 and TRBJ2-3; D unresolved. V shed 1 base and J shed 4 bases, with 6 bases lying between them. The germline gives CDR1 LNHDA, CDR2 SQIVND (reference sequence). The CDR3 covers 13 residues. CDR3 DNA sequence: TGTGCCAGTAGTATAGCAACTCCAGATACGCAGTATTTT. It specifies CASSIATPDTQYF.

The chain is built from TRBV4-1 and TRBJ1-4; 8 nucleotides align to TRBD1. V lost 5 bases to trimming and J lost 2 bases; unmatched junction nucleotides: 7. There are 16 residues in the CDR3. Germline V gene data show CDR1 as MGHRA and CDR2 as YSYEKL. The CDR3 region has the DNA TGCGCCAGCAGCTACGGACAGGGACCGACTAATGAAAAACTGTTTTTT. It translates to CASSYGQGPTNEKLFF.

The chain carries TRBV10-3 and TRBJ1-2, with 7 bases aligning to TRBD1. The germline V gene has CDR1 ENHRY and CDR2 SYGVKD. This CDR3 has 14 residues. Germline trimming cut 2 bases from V and 5 bases from J; bases unmatched to any gene: 5. The CDR3 is CAISEEQGHYGYTF. CDR3 nucleotide sequence: TGTGCCATCAGTGAGGAACAGGGGCATTATGGCTACACCTTC.

V gene TRBV7-9 combines with J gene TRBJ1-5, with D perhaps matching TRBD1 (5 bases). CDR1 and CDR2 from the germline V gene are SEHNR and FQNEAQ (reference sequence). Trimming pared 4 bases from V and 0 bases from J, leaving 7 bases between. The CDR3 covers 14 residues. This CDR3 reads CASSSGGSNQPQHF. The CDR3 nucleotides read TGTGCCAGCAGCTCGGGGGGTAGCAATCAGCCCCAGCATTTT.

V usage is TRBV25-1 and J usage is TRBJ2-6; D is uncertain. This CDR3 spans 18 amino acids. Germline CDR1 reads MGHDK; CDR2 reads SYGVNS. With 2 bases removed from V and 5 bases from J, the gap between germline ends came to 19 bases. The CDR3 DNA sequence: TGTGCCAGCAGTGAAGAGAGGAAAGGTCCTCCTTGGGCCAACGTCCTGACTTTC. Encoded protein: CASSEERKGPPWANVLTF.

The chain carries TRBV6-5 and TRBJ1-2; 7 bases fit TRBD1. Germline CDR1 MNHEY, CDR2 SVGAGI. V lost 2 bases and J lost 4; bases outside the gene matches: 7. The CDR3 runs 15 residues. CDR3 DNA: TGTGCCAGCAGTTACCAAGGGGGCGCGATCTATGGCTACACCTTC. It is translated as CASSYQGGAIYGYTF.

V usage is TRBV4-1 and J usage is TRBJ2-7, with D possibly TRBD2 on 5 matching bases. There are 15 residues in the CDR3. Trimming took off 6 bases at V and 0 bases at J, with 15 bases between the two ends. From germline, CDR1 is MGHRA and CDR2 YSYEKL. The CDR3 spells CASSLTEEGSYEQYF. CDR3 in DNA: TGCGCCAGCAGTCTGACCGAAGAGGGCTCCTACGAGCAGTACTTC.

The V and J genes are TRBV5-4 and TRBJ2-7; 7 bases map to TRBD1. In germline, CDR1 is SGHNT, CDR2 YYREEE (reference sequence). Trimming took 4 bases from V and 1 from J; bases not matched to a gene: 8. This CDR3 contains 15 residues. As DNA, the CDR3 is TGTGCCAGCAGCGGGGCAGGCAGGGGGTCCTACGAGCAGTACTTC. Its translation is CASSGAGRGSYEQYF.

The chain employs TRBV15 and TRBJ2-3, with 8 nucleotides matching TRBD1. CDR1 LNHNV and CDR2 YYDKDF come from the germline V gene (reference sequence). This CDR3 region has 16 residues. V lost 3 bases and J lost 2; bases outside the gene matches: 7. In DNA, the CDR3 is TGTGCCACCAGCAGGGCTACAGGGGGTAACACAGATACGCAGTATTTT. Amino acid sequence: CATSRATGGNTDTQYF.

The chain carries TRBV2 and TRBJ1-1, with D possibly TRBD1 on 5 matching bases. There are 17 residues in the CDR3. The V and J ends lost 6 bases and 0 bases respectively, with 20 bases between them. The germline CDR1 and CDR2 sequences are SNHLY and FYNNEI. The CDR3 DNA is TGTGCCAGCAGCCCGAGTTCAGGGCTCCTCATGAACACTGAAGCTTTCTTT. This sequence encodes CASSPSSGLLMNTEAFF.

The chain joins TRBV10-3 to TRBJ1-2; D is perhaps TRBD1 (5 bases). Germline lookup yields CDR1 ENHRY and CDR2 SYGVKD. The CDR3 sequence is 12 residues long. Trimming took off 2 bases at V and 4 bases at J, with 5 bases between the two ends. CDR3 coding DNA: TGTGCCATCAGTGAGACAGGCTATGGCTACACCTTC. Protein sequence: CAISETGYGYTF.

This clone has more than one count but fewer than ten. The V gene is TRBV18, the J gene TRBJ1-1; D not resolved. The CDR3 totals 13 residues. Between the trimmed V and J ends, which lost 3 bases and 3 bases, there was a span of 8 bases. Germline V gene sequence: CDR1 KGHSH, CDR2 LQKENI. The DNA for the CDR3 is TGTGCCAGCTCACCCGTTCAGTACACTGAAGCTTTCTTT. This encodes CASSPVQYTEAFF.

The chain joins TRBV7-8 to TRBJ1-1; 7 bases align to TRBD1. V was pared by 5 bases and J by 1 base, with 7 bases of the junction left unmatched. The CDR3 runs to 15 residues. Germline loops: CDR1 SGHVS, CDR2 FQNEAQ. CDR3 residues: CASSPKGGPNTEAFF. The CDR3 DNA follows: TGTGCCAGCAGCCCGAAAGGGGGCCCGAACACTGAAGCTTTCTTT.

This clone appeared a single time. The rearrangement uses TRBV29-1 and TRBJ2-1; D gene ambiguous. Trimming removed 3 bases from V and 3 bases from J, with 9 bases in between. There are 13 residues in the CDR3. CDR1 SQVTM and CDR2 ANQGSEA come from the germline V gene. In nucleotides, the CDR3 is TGCAGCGTTGAGGCTCGTGGCTACAATGAGCAGTTCTTC. It is translated as CSVEARGYNEQFF.

The chain recombines TRBV6-5 with TRBJ1-6, with 8 nucleotides matching TRBD1. V lost 0 bases, J lost 6 bases, and 4 bases stayed unmatched. Germline lookup yields CDR1 MNHEY and CDR2 SVGAGI. CDR3 length: 16 residues. The CDR3 region has the DNA TGTGCCAGCAGTTACTCGTGGGACAGGACTAATTCACCCCTCCACTTT. Encoded protein: CASSYSWDRTNSPLHF.

The V gene is TRBV5-1, the J gene TRBJ2-5; D is unclear. CDR1 is SGHRS and CDR2 is YFSETQ in the germline V gene. This CDR3 has 15 residues. Trimming stripped 0 bases from V and 5 bases from J, with 14 bases between. The CDR3 bases are TGCGCCAGCAGCTTGGCCTCGGTCATCCGGGAGACCCAGTACTTC. Translated, it gives CASSLASVIRETQYF.

The chain employs TRBV27 and TRBJ1-1, with 7 bases identical to TRBD1. V shed 5 bases, J shed 3 bases, and the junction held 3 bases outside the gene matches. This CDR3 has 13 residues. Germline assignment: CDR1 MNHEY and CDR2 SMNVEV (reference sequence). CDR3 nucleotides: TGTGCCAGCAGTCCTCAGGGGGACACTGAAGCTTTCTTT. The encoded protein is CASSPQGDTEAFF.

The DNA of the CDR3 is TGTGCCAGCAGTTTATTCGGGATCGATGAGCAGTTCTTC. Its protein is CASSLFGIDEQFF. The chain uses TRBV27 and TRBJ2-1, with a tentative D call TRBD2 (5 bases). The CDR3 is 13 residues long. Germline CDR1 reads MNHEY; CDR2 reads SMNVEV (reference sequence). The V gene lost 1 base and the J gene lost 8 bases, with 9 bases spanning the gap.

The chain couples TRBV5-1 to TRBJ2-3; 12 bases are a match to TRBD2. CDR1 SGHRS and CDR2 YFSETQ come from the germline V gene. After removal of 0 bases from V and 0 bases from J, the junction contained 5 bases not matched to a gene. The CDR3 length is 18 residues. CDR3: CASSLGLAGATSTDTQYF. CDR3 coding DNA: TGCGCCAGCAGCTTGGGACTAGCGGGGGCCACTAGCACAGATACGCAGTATTTT. Full variable domain (outside the CDR3, taken from reference TRBV5-1 and TRBJ2-3): KAGVTQTPRYLIKTRGQQVTLSCSPISGHRSVSWYQQTPGQGLQFLFEYFSETQRNKGNFPGRFSGRQFSNSRSEMNVSTLELGDSALYLCASSLGLAGATSTDTQYFGPGTRLTVL.

This chain uses TRBV2 with TRBJ2-7, with 7 bases matching TRBD1. Germline trimming cut 1 base from V and 5 bases from J; bases unmatched to any gene: 17. Germline CDR1 SNHLY, CDR2 FYNNEI. This CDR3 comprises 18 residues. The CDR3 sequence is CASSEGRVGRNRGHEQYF. The CDR3, as DNA: TGTGCCAGCAGTGAAGGAAGGGTAGGAAGGAACAGGGGCCACGAGCAGTACTTC.

The V call is TRBV4-2, the J call TRBJ2-7, with D tentatively TRBD1 (6 bases). V lost 5 bases and J lost 0, with 11 bases in between. Germline V lookup: CDR1 LGHNA, CDR2 YNFKEQ. The CDR3 sequence is 14 residues long. CDR3 nucleotide sequence: TGTGCCAGCAGCACGGACAGTTTCTCCTACGAGCAGTACTTC. Translating it yields CASSTDSFSYEQYF.

This sequence joins TRBV11-2 and TRBJ2-5; 7 nucleotides align to TRBD1. The germline CDR1 and CDR2 sequences are SGHAT and FQNNGV. V lost 6 bases and J lost 4; bases outside the gene matches: 11. The CDR3 totals 15 residues. The CDR3 sequence: CASRGNRGRVETQYF. The CDR3 coding sequence is TGTGCCAGCAGAGGGAACAGGGGCAGGGTAGAGACCCAGTACTTC.

The chain recombines TRBV10-3 with TRBJ2-5; D is undetermined. Germline V CDR1 and CDR2: ENHRY, SYGVKD. Trimming took off 3 bases at V and 8 bases at J, with 7 bases between the two ends. This CDR3 contains 11 residues. This chain's CDR3 is CAISDLGTQYF. In DNA, the CDR3 is TGTGCCATCAGTGATCTGGGCACCCAGTACTTC.